These 7 T cell receptor beta chains were all obtained from the same sample, sequenced in a study of control samples from healthy donors and cancer patients. Assay: immunoSEQ multiplex PCR; the TCRdb copy retains only in-frame clones and omits some. Altogether roughly 180,000 clones are present, 85% to 95% being singletons, with the ten largest covering around 1.5%. The material sequenced was blood. The receptors originated from a woman aged 18-29 years in good health.

This sequence joins TRBV11-2 and TRBJ2-1; either TRBD1 or TRBD2 may fit D (5 bases each). The V end was cut by 4 bases, the J end by 4 bases, with 17 bases between. CDR1 SGHAT and CDR2 FQNNGV come from the germline V gene. CDR3 size: 16 residues. CDR3 in DNA: TGTGCCAGCAGCTGGGACCTAGCCTTGGGTTACAATGAGCAGTTCTTC. Its translation: CASSWDLALGYNEQFF.

The rearrangement links TRBV6-6 to TRBJ1-1, with 8 positions matching TRBD1. Trimming cost V 8 bases and J 3 bases; bases outside gene matches: 14. CDR3 length: 16 residues. Germline V gene lookup returns CDR1 MNHNY and CDR2 SVGAGI (reference sequence). In DNA form, the CDR3 reads TGTGCCAGCTCCATGGGGTCAGGGGGCGGTTACACTGAAGCTTTCTTT. Protein sequence: CASSMGSGGGYTEAFF.

This clone was seen only a few times. CDR3 region: CASTPARAGGYGYTF. CDR3 sequence (DNA): TGTGCCAGCACCCCCGCGAGGGCCGGCGGCTATGGCTACACCTTC. The chain has TRBV27 and TRBJ1-2; D unresolved. V was trimmed by 7 bases and J by 4 bases, leaving 19 bases between them. The CDR3 runs 15 residues. Germline V gene sequence: CDR1 MNHEY, CDR2 SMNVEV (reference sequence).

CDR3 nucleotides: TGCGCCAGCAGCCGGGGGGAGGGGGACACGTATGGCTACACCTTC. This codes for CASSRGEGDTYGYTF. The V call is TRBV4-1, the J call TRBJ1-2; a weak D match, TRBD1 (6 bases). Trimming took 4 bases from V and 5 from J, leaving 17 bases between them. CDR3 length: 15 residues. Germline lookup yields CDR1 MGHRA and CDR2 YSYEKL.

V is TRBV1 and J is TRBJ1-2; the D segment call TRBD1 is taken from the table without a DNA check. TRBV1 is flagged as a pseudogene. The CDR3 consists of 13 residues. The CDR3 loop is CTSSRGTGYGYTF. The DNA of the CDR3 is TGCACCAGCAGCCGCGGGACAGGGTATGGCTACACCTTC.

The J gene is TRBJ1-2, the V gene TRBV27, with D maybe TRBD1 (5 bases). Trimming cost V 6 bases and J 0 bases, with 14 bases left between them. The CDR3 length is 15 residues. Germline CDR1 is MNHEY and CDR2 is SMNVEV (reference sequence). CDR3 in amino acids: CASSPRGISNYGYTF. In DNA, the CDR3 is TGTGCCAGCAGCCCCCGGGGGATTTCTAACTATGGCTACACCTTC.

The CDR3 protein is CASSPVLGGDRGSTEAFF. The CDR3 coding sequence is TGTGCCAGTAGTCCGGTCCTGGGGGGGGACAGGGGTAGCACTGAAGCTTTCTTT. V gene TRBV19 combines with J gene TRBJ1-1; 10 bases fit TRBD1. Germline CDR1 LNHDA, CDR2 SQIVND (reference sequence). The length of the CDR3 is 18 residues. The ends lost 5 bases at V and 4 bases at J; junction bases unmatched: 16.